These T cell receptor beta chains were read from a single sample in a study of blood T cells in healthy people across ages. TCRdb re-analysed the 5' RACE reads in MiXCR, keeping a single row per CDR3 protein. The sample shows around 500,000 distinct CDR3 sequences, around a quarter of them seen only once. The same specimen was also included in a second study, on T cells of mothers and their children.

Sequenced material: blood. These receptors originate from a boy younger than 10 in good health. CDR3s include the opening cysteine and the closing phenylalanine or tryptophan. The D gene is left open where the match is weak. Only part of the rows carry a size: once, few, many, or a class if the clone is expanded.

d_gene	v_gene	abundance	j_gene	CDR3aa	CDR3nt
NA	TRBV7-2	NA	TRBJ1-2	CASRIVAGVELGYGYTF	TGTGCCAGCAGGATAGTGGCAGGAGTGGAATTGGGCTATGGCTACACCTTC
NA	TRBV3-1	NA	TRBJ2-5	CASSQDGASQSETQYF	TGTGCCAGCAGCCAAGATGGGGCTAGCCAGTCCGAGACCCAGTACTTC
TRBD1	TRBV20-1	NA	TRBJ1-6	CSASEQGGEGSPLHF	TGCAGTGCTAGCGAACAGGGGGGAGAAGGTTCACCCCTCCACTTT
TRBD1	TRBV27	NA	TRBJ2-7	CASSLFGTGLRHEQYF	TGTGCCAGCAGTTTATTCGGGACAGGTTTGAGGCACGAGCAGTACTTC
NA	TRBV5-1	few	TRBJ2-5	CASSLPTEETQYF	TGCGCCAGCAGCTTGCCCACGGAAGAGACCCAGTACTTC
NA	TRBV5-1	NA	TRBJ2-5	CASSLEGHHQETQYF	TGCGCCAGCAGCTTGGAGGGACATCACCAAGAGACCCAGTACTTC
NA	TRBV6-6	NA	TRBJ1-2	CATTAANYGYTF	TGTGCCACCACGGCCGCTAACTATGGCTACACCTTC
NA	TRBV7-9	NA	TRBJ2-7	CASSLISNEQYF	TGTGCCAGCAGCTTAATTTCCAATGAGCAGTACTTC
NA	TRBV29-1	NA	TRBJ2-2	CSVGGTGELFF	TGCAGCGTTGGGGGCACCGGGGAGCTGTTTTTT
NA	TRBV11-3	NA	TRBJ2-1	CASSLVAGAHNEQFF	TGTGCCAGCAGCTTAGTGGCGGGGGCCCACAATGAGCAGTTCTTC
NA	TRBV6-6	NA	TRBJ2-4	CASSALGQPAKNIQYF	TGTGCCAGCAGTGCTCTGGGACAACCGGCCAAAAACATTCAGTACTTC
TRBD2	TRBV12-5	few	TRBJ2-2	CASGLSAGGLSGELFF	TGTGCTAGTGGTTTGTCGGCGGGAGGTTTGAGCGGGGAGCTGTTTTTT
TRBD2	TRBV20-1	NA	TRBJ2-7	CSARDVTVSGGYVEQYF	TGCAGTGCTAGAGATGTAACGGTTAGCGGGGGATATGTCGAGCAGTACTTC
NA	TRBV13	NA	TRBJ2-2	CASRQGGLTGELFF	TGTGCCAGCCGACAAGGGGGGCTGACCGGGGAGCTGTTTTTT
TRBD1	TRBV7-9	few	TRBJ2-5	CASTKLPGQGRGEETQYF	TGTGCCAGCACGAAGCTCCCGGGACAGGGAAGGGGAGAGGAGACCCAGTACTTC
TRBD1	TRBV5-1	NA	TRBJ1-1	CASSPTGTENTEAFF	TGCGCCAGCAGCCCTACCGGGACAGAGAACACTGAAGCTTTCTTT
TRBD2	TRBV6-5	few	TRBJ2-7	CASTRAGTGEQYF	TGTGCCAGCACTCGAGCGGGGACGGGTGAGCAGTACTTC
NA	TRBV7-6	NA	TRBJ2-2	CASSLSGFGELFF	TGTGCCAGCAGCTTATCGGGTTTCGGGGAGCTGTTTTTT
NA	TRBV5-1	NA	TRBJ1-2	CASSPQLFLEDYGYTF	TGCGCCAGCAGCCCTCAGTTATTCCTAGAGGACTATGGCTACACCTTC
TRBD1	TRBV4-3	NA	TRBJ2-5	CASSHLGQGGQETQYF	TGCGCCAGCAGCCATTTGGGACAGGGAGGCCAAGAGACCCAGTACTTC
TRBD2	TRBV12-3/TRBV12-4	NA	TRBJ2-4	CASSSQAGGPPNIQYF	TGTGCCAGCAGTTCCCAAGCGGGGGGGCCCCCAAACATTCAGTACTTC
TRBD1	TRBV9	NA	TRBJ2-7	CASSVYRGTYEQYF	TGTGCCAGCAGCGTGTACAGGGGAACCTACGAGCAGTACTTC
NA	TRBV15	NA	TRBJ2-1	CATSRRPGDEQFF	TGTGCCACCAGCAGGAGGCCTGGGGATGAGCAGTTCTTC
NA	TRBV20-1	few	TRBJ2-3	CSARDLRGTDTQYF	TGCAGTGCTAGAGATCTGCGGGGCACAGATACGCAGTATTTT
NA	TRBV28	NA	TRBJ2-7	CASSLTGVSYEQYF	TGTGCCAGCAGCCTGACAGGTGTCTCCTACGAGCAGTACTTC
TRBD1	TRBV20-1	few	TRBJ2-3	CSATLHRGSTDTQYF	TGCAGCGCAACTCTACACAGGGGGAGCACAGATACGCAGTATTTT
NA	TRBV5-1	NA	TRBJ1-1	CASSLSAGRTEAFF	TGCGCCAGCAGCTTGTCTGCCGGGAGGACTGAAGCTTTCTTT
TRBD1	TRBV2	many	TRBJ2-5	CASGGQGQETQYF	TGTGCCAGCGGGGGACAGGGGCAAGAGACCCAGTACTTC
NA	TRBV7-9	NA	TRBJ1-1	CASSLPETVEAFF	TGTGCCAGCAGCTTACCCGAGACCGTAGAAGCTTTCTTT